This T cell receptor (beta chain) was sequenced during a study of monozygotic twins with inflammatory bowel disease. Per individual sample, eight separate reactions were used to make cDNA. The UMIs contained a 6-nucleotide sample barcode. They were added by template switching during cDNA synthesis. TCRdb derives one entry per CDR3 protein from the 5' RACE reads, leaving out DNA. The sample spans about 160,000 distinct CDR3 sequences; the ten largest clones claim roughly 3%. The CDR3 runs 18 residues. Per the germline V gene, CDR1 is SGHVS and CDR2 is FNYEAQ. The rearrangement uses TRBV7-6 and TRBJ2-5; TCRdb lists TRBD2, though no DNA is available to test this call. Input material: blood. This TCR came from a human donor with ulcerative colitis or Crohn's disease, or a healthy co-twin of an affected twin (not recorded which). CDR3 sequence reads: CASSLGLIAGENQETQYF. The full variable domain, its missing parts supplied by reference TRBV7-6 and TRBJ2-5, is GAGVSQSPRYKVTKRGQDVALRCDPISGHVSLYWYRQALGQGPEFLTYFNYEAQQDKSGLPNDRFSAERPEGSISTLTIQRTEQRDSAMYRCASSLGLIAGENQETQYFGPGTRLLVL.